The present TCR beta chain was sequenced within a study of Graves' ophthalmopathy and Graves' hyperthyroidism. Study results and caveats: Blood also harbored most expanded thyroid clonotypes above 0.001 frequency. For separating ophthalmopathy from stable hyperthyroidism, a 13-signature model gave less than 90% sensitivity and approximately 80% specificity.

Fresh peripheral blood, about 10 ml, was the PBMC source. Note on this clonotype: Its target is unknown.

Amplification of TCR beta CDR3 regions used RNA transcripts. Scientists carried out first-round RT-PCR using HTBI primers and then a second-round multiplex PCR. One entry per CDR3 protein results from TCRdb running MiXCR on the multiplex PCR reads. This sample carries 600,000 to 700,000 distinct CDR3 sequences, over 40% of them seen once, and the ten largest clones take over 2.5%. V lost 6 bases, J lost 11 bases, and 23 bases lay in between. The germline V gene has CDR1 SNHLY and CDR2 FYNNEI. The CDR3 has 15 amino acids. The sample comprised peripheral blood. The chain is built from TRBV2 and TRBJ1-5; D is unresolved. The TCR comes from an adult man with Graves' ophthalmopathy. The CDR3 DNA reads TGTGCCAGCAGGGACTTCGAGCGGGAGGGAGAGACCCAGCATTTT. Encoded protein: CASRDFEREGETQHF.